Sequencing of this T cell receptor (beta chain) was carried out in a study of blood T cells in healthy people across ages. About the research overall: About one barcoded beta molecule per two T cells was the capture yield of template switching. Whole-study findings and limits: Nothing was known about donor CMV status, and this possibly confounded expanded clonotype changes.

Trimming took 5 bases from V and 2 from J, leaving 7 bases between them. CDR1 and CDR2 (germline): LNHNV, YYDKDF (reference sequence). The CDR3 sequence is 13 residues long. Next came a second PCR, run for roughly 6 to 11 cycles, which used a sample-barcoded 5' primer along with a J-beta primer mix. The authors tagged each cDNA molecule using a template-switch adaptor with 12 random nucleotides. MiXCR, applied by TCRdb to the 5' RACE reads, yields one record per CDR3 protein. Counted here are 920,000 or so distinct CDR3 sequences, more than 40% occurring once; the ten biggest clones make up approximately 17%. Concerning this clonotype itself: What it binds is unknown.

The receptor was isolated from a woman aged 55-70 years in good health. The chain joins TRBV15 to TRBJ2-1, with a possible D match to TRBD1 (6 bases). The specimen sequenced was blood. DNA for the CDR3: TGTGCCACCAGCGGGGGCGCCTACAATGAGCAGTTCTTC. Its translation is CATSGGAYNEQFF.